One and the same sample provided the 16 T cell receptor beta chains below, sequenced in a study of T cell repertoires in cytomegalovirus infection. TCRdb used MiXCR to reprocess the reads, holding one entry per CDR3 protein. The sample holds around 120,000 distinct CDR3 sequences, more than 7% seen once. The source material was PBMCs. The origin of the receptors is a human donor in good health (CMV status not recorded). Some clones in this sample may be carry-over from other donors' samples.

Ten or more counts support this clonotype. The chain links TRBV2 to TRBJ2-5; D is unresolved. V lost 4 bases and J lost 4, with 10 bases in between. CDR3 length: 13 amino acids. Looked up from germline, CDR1 is SNHLY and CDR2 is FYNNEI. The DNA for the CDR3 is TGTGCCAGCAGTGCTGATTTATTAGAGACCCAGTACTTC. Protein: CASSADLLETQYF. The whole variable domain, filled in from reference TRBV2 and TRBJ2-5, reads EPEVTQTPSHQVTQMGQEVILRCVPISNHLYFYWYRQILGQKVEFLVSFYNNEISEKSEIFDDQFSVERPDGSNFTLKIRSTKLEDSAMYFCASSADLLETQYFGPGTRLLVL.

Concerning this clonotype: A much larger clone lies one base from this, so it may be a read error. CDR3 nucleotides: TGCGCCAGCAGCGCCGGACAGATCCCTATTGGCCACACCTTC. Amino acid sequence: CASSAGQIPIGHTF. V usage is TRBV5-1 and J usage is TRBJ1-2; possibly TRBD1 for D (6 bases). Germline V gives CDR1 SGHRS, CDR2 YFSETQ. The CDR3 loop spans 14 amino acids.

As for this clonotype: One base away lies a much larger clone, so this may be a sequencing read error. The rearrangement links TRBV12-3 or TRBV12-4 to TRBJ1-2; tentatively, D is TRBD1 (5 bases). This CDR3 has 13 amino acids. CDR3 in DNA: TGTGCCAGCGGGGACGGCAATCCGTATGGCAACACCTTC. Its translation: CASGDGNPYGNTF.

This clonotype was recorded at least ten times. The chain couples TRBV19 to TRBJ2-2; the match to TRBD2 covers 12 bases. J lost 0 bases, V lost 3 bases, and 8 bases had no gene match. There are 19 residues in the CDR3. Germline values: CDR1 LNHDA, CDR2 SQIVND (reference sequence). As DNA, the CDR3 is TGTGCCAGTAGTATTGGACTAGCGGGGACTTTCGCGAACACCGGGGAGCTGTTTTTT. Translating gives CASSIGLAGTFANTGELFF.

The chain employs TRBV6-5 and TRBJ2-2, with 9 bases lining up with TRBD1. J lost 1 base, V lost 5 bases, and 5 bases had no gene match. Germline-derived CDR1 and CDR2 are MNHEY and SVGAGI. The CDR3 loop spans 16 amino acids. CDR3 DNA: TGTGCCAGCAGTAAAGAGGACAGGGGGAACACCGGGGAGCTGTTTTTT. Translation gives CASSKEDRGNTGELFF.

This clonotype has at least ten counts. This chain connects TRBV28 to TRBJ2-1; 8 bases are a match to TRBD2. Per the germline V gene, CDR1 is MDHEN and CDR2 is SYDVKM. The length of the CDR3 is 17 residues. The junction had 10 bases not matched to a gene; V was cut back by 6 bases and J by 0 bases. Written as DNA, the CDR3 is TGTGCCAGCAGACCTCCCCGGGGGGGGGGCTCCTACAATGAGCAGTTCTTC. Protein product: CASRPPRGGGSYNEQFF.

This clonotype has a count of ten or more. The CDR3 region has the DNA TGTGCCAGCAGCTTCAAGAGGGACGGAGCCTACGAGCAGTACTTC. Amino acids: CASSFKRDGAYEQYF. V and J are TRBV11-1 and TRBJ2-7; D possibly matches TRBD1 or TRBD2 (5 bases each). Germline V gene sequence: CDR1 SGHAT, CDR2 FQDESV (reference sequence). This CDR3 comprises 15 residues. Trimming pared 3 bases from V and 2 bases from J, leaving 14 bases between.

This clonotype has just a few counts. V is TRBV20-1 and J is TRBJ1-1; maybe TRBD1 (6 bases). The germline V and J ends were trimmed by 6 bases and 4 bases, with 9 bases remaining between them. This CDR3 contains 11 residues. Germline CDR1 and CDR2: DFQATT and SNEGSKA (reference sequence). CDR3 protein: CSASGVTEAFF. The CDR3, as DNA: TGCAGTGCATCAGGGGTCACTGAAGCTTTCTTT.

This chain joins TRBV20-1 and TRBJ2-1; D may correspond to TRBD1 or TRBD2 (6 bases each). The V gene lost 0 bases and the J gene lost 9 bases, with 18 bases spanning the gap. CDR1 is DFQATT, CDR2 SNEGSKA, per germline (reference sequence). The CDR3 contains 15 residues. As DNA, the CDR3 is TGCAGTGCTAGAGATCTGAGCGTCGGGGGCATTGAGCAGTTCTTC. It is translated as CSARDLSVGGIEQFF.

V usage is TRBV2 and J usage is TRBJ1-1, with D perhaps TRBD1 (6 bases). The CDR3 contains 12 residues. Trimming took 6 bases from V and 5 from J, leaving 10 bases between them. CDR1 is SNHLY and CDR2 is FYNNEI in the germline V gene. The CDR3 is CASRKTGTEAFF. The CDR3 DNA follows: TGTGCCAGCAGGAAGACAGGTACTGAAGCTTTCTTT.

This clonotype was seen many times. CDR3 loop: CASSMGLADYEQYF. In nucleotides, the CDR3 is TGTGCCAGTAGTATGGGACTAGCGGACTACGAGCAGTACTTC. The chain carries TRBV19 and TRBJ2-7; TRBD2 matches at 11 bases. Germline CDR1 reads LNHDA; CDR2 reads SQIVND (reference sequence). This CDR3 spans 14 amino acids. J lost 3 bases, V lost 3 bases, and 1 base had no gene match.

The sample holds many counts of this clonotype. V and J are TRBV28 and TRBJ1-2; D is uncertain. The CDR3 sequence is 13 residues long. CDR1 MDHEN and CDR2 SYDVKM come from the germline V gene. V was pared by 8 bases and J by 7 bases, with 17 bases between. This CDR3 is CASSFDPRSGYTF. The CDR3 coding sequence is TGTGCCAGCTCTTTCGATCCTAGATCTGGCTACACCTTC.

This clonotype was counted many times. The chain uses TRBV27 and TRBJ2-6; D not certain. The germline V and J ends were trimmed by 5 bases and 2 bases, with 10 bases remaining between them. There are 15 residues in the CDR3. The germline CDR1 and CDR2 sequences are MNHEY and SMNVEV (reference sequence). The chain's CDR3 is CASSRWTTGANVLTF. The CDR3 DNA reads TGTGCCAGCAGTCGCTGGACCACTGGGGCCAACGTCCTGACTTTC.

The chain has TRBV20-1 and TRBJ2-2, with 9 bases fitting TRBD2. Germline CDR1 and CDR2: DFQATT and SNEGSKA (reference sequence). J gave up 4 bases and V 1 base, and 4 bases lay outside the gene matches. The CDR3 is 15 residues long. This CDR3 is CSARGRGGSTGELFF. The CDR3 DNA follows: TGCAGTGCTAGAGGGCGGGGGGGGAGCACCGGGGAGCTGTTTTTT.

This chain connects TRBV6-5 to TRBJ1-2; TRBD1 matches 9 bases. This CDR3 is 16 amino acids long. Germline V gene lookup returns CDR1 MNHEY and CDR2 SVGAGI. J lost 3 bases, V lost 2 bases, and 7 bases had no gene match. This chain's CDR3 is CASSYRWDREDYGYTF. CDR3 in DNA: TGTGCCAGCAGTTACCGGTGGGACAGGGAGGACTATGGCTACACCTTC.

This clonotype was found many times. This chain connects TRBV28 to TRBJ2-7, with D unresolved. The germline V gene has CDR1 MDHEN and CDR2 SYDVKM. V was shortened by 3 bases and J by 0 bases, with 6 bases between the two germline ends. This CDR3 region has 13 residues. The CDR3 spells CASSFKSSYEQYF. The CDR3 nucleotides are TGTGCCAGCAGTTTTAAAAGCTCCTACGAGCAGTACTTC.